One sample yielded the 11 T cell receptor beta chains listed below, sequenced in a study of cytomegalovirus exposure and HLA in healthy donors. The primer mix had 60 Vbeta and 13 Jbeta primers. Here immunoSEQ multiplex PCR was the method, and the copy in TCRdb shows in-frame clones only, minus some. The sample lists about 130,000 clones; 75% to 90% were seen once. The sample was PBMCs. The receptors derive from a woman between 50 and 59 years old in good health and CMV-seropositive.

This clone was counted between two and nine times. The chain is built from TRBV5-4 and TRBJ1-2, with a possible D match to TRBD1 (5 bases). Between the trimmed V and J ends, which lost 1 base and 4 bases, there was a span of 11 bases. Germline-derived CDR1 and CDR2 are SGHNT and YYREEE (reference sequence). The CDR3 runs to 14 residues. The CDR3 protein is CASSLPGKFYGYTF. In DNA, the CDR3 is TGTGCCAGCAGCTTGCCAGGGAAGTTCTATGGCTACACCTTC.

The chain uses TRBV9 and TRBJ1-2, with 9 bases aligning to TRBD1. CDR1 SGDLS and CDR2 YYNGEE come from the germline V gene. The CDR3 totals 15 residues. V dropped 4 bases and J dropped 8; count of bases not matched to a gene: 12. The CDR3 region has the DNA TGTGCCAGCAGCATTACAGGGGGCCCGATTGAGGGCTACACCTTC. Translation gives CASSITGGPIEGYTF.

This clone appeared a few times. CDR3 bases: TGCGCCAGCAGCTTGGACGGCGGCCCCTATGGCTACACCTTC. It encodes CASSLDGGPYGYTF. The chain couples TRBV5-1 to TRBJ1-2; D is undetermined. Germline V gives CDR1 SGHRS, CDR2 YFSETQ. This CDR3 is 14 amino acids long. V shed 0 bases and J shed 4 bases, with 10 bases lying between them. Full variable domain (outside the CDR3, taken from reference TRBV5-1 and TRBJ1-2): KAGVTQTPRYLIKTRGQQVTLSCSPISGHRSVSWYQQTPGQGLQFLFEYFSETQRNKGNFPGRFSGRQFSNSRSEMNVSTLELGDSALYLCASSLDGGPYGYTFGSGTRLTVV.

This clone was picked up one time. V and J are TRBV5-1 and TRBJ2-7, with a tentative D call TRBD2 (6 bases). The V end lost 0 bases, the J end lost 1 base, and 14 bases lay between the germline ends. The germline gives CDR1 SGHRS, CDR2 YFSETQ. This CDR3 spans 16 amino acids. CDR3: CASSLVPTRASYEQYF. CDR3 sequence (DNA): TGCGCCAGCAGCTTGGTACCGACTAGGGCATCCTACGAGCAGTACTTC.

The chain is built from TRBV18 and TRBJ2-7; 7 positions match TRBD2. After removal of 4 bases from V and 5 bases from J, the junction contained 5 bases not matched to a gene. CDR1 KGHSH and CDR2 LQKENI come from the germline V gene. This CDR3 comprises 13 residues. The CDR3 sequence is CASSLPGTNEQYF. The CDR3 nucleotides are TGTGCCAGCTCACTACCCGGGACTAACGAGCAGTACTTC. Supplemented by reference TRBV18 and TRBJ2-7, the full variable domain reads NAGVMQNPRHLVRRRGQEARLRCSPMKGHSHVYWYRQLPEEGLKFMVYLQKENIIDESGMPKERFSAEFPKEGPSILRIQQVVRGDSAAYFCASSLPGTNEQYFGPGTRLTVT.

This chain links TRBV2 with TRBJ1-1; D gene uncertain. The CDR3 is made up of 12 amino acids. Germline V gives CDR1 SNHLY, CDR2 FYNNEI. Trimming cost V 5 bases and J 5 bases, with 9 bases left between them. CDR3 DNA: TGTGCCAGCAGTTATGAGAGGACTGAAGCTTTCTTT. The encoded protein is CASSYERTEAFF. Full variable domain (rest looked up from reference TRBV2 and TRBJ1-1): EPEVTQTPSHQVTQMGQEVILRCVPISNHLYFYWYRQILGQKVEFLVSFYNNEISEKSEIFDDQFSVERPDGSNFTLKIRSTKLEDSAMYFCASSYERTEAFFGQGTRLTVV.

V usage is TRBV6-1 and J usage is TRBJ1-2, with 9 positions matching TRBD1. V dropped 6 bases and J dropped 8; count of bases not matched to a gene: 13. CDR1 is MNHNS, CDR2 SASEGT, per germline. The CDR3 is 15 amino acids. The CDR3 nucleotides read TGTGCCAGCAGATGGGACAGGGTAGGCTTTGGCGGCTACACCTTC. Translating gives CASRWDRVGFGGYTF.

This chain links TRBV2 with TRBJ2-5; 8 nucleotides align to TRBD2. Germline CDR1 is SNHLY and CDR2 is FYNNEI. V gave up 5 bases and J gave up 3 bases; unmatched junction bases: 5. The CDR3 has 14 amino acids. CDR3 sequence reads: CASSFSGDEETQYF. CDR3 nucleotide sequence: TGTGCCAGCAGTTTTAGCGGGGATGAAGAGACCCAGTACTTC.

The chain combines TRBV7-9 with TRBJ1-2; TRBD1 might be the D (5 bases). The CDR3 is 15 amino acids. Germline values: CDR1 SEHNR, CDR2 FQNEAQ (reference sequence). V was shortened by 1 base and J by 1 base, with 10 bases between the two germline ends. The CDR3 protein is CASSLETVVNYGYTF. CDR3 nucleotides: TGTGCCAGCAGCTTAGAGACAGTTGTTAACTATGGCTACACCTTC. The full variable domain, with the rest looked up from reference TRBV7-9 and TRBJ1-2, is DTGVSQNPRHKITKRGQNVTFRCDPISEHNRLYWYRQTLGQGPEFLTYFQNEAQLEKSRLLSDRFSAERPKGSFSTLEIQRTEQGDSAMYLCASSLETVVNYGYTFGSGTRLTVV.

This chain links TRBV2 with TRBJ2-7; weak D call: TRBD2 (5 bases). Germline CDR1 SNHLY, CDR2 FYNNEI. The CDR3 runs 14 residues. V lost 1 base and J lost 2, with 9 bases in between. This CDR3 reads CASSEEYSAYEQYF. For the CDR3, the DNA is TGTGCCAGCAGTGAAGAGTATAGCGCCTACGAGCAGTACTTC.

The V call is TRBV25-1, the J call TRBJ1-5; no firm D call. Looked up from germline, CDR1 is MGHDK and CDR2 is SYGVNS. V lost 1 base to trimming and J lost 0 bases, with 13 bases between them. The CDR3 covers 17 residues. In DNA form, the CDR3 reads TGTGCCAGCAGTGAATCCGGAGGTGCAAGTAGCAATCAGCCCCAGCATTTT. Residues: CASSESGGASSNQPQHF.